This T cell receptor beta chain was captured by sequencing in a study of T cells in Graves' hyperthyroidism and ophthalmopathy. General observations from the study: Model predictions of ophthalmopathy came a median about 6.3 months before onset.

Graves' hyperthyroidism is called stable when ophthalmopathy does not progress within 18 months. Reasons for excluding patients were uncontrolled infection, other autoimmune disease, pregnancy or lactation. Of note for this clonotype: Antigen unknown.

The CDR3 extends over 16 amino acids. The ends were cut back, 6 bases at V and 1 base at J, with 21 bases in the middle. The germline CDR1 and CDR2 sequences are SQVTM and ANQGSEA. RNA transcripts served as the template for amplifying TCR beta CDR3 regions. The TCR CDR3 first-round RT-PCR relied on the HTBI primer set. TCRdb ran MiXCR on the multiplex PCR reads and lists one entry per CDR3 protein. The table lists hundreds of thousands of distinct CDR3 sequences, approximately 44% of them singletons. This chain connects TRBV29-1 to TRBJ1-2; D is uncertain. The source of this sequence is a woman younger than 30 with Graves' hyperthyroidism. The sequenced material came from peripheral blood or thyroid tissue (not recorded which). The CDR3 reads CSVAGRNSDNNYGYTF. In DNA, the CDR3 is TGCAGCGTAGCAGGACGCAACTCCGATAATAACTATGGCTACACCTTC.